What follows are 11 T cell receptor beta chains derived from one specimen sequenced in a study of a mutant IDH1 vaccine in newly diagnosed glioma. These receptors are not linked to any known antigen. Time point of the sample: week 47, end of study. With topical imiquimod, each dose of the vaccine consisted of 300 ug of mutant IDH1 20-mer peptide. Sequenced by immunoSEQ multiplex PCR; TCRdb stores in-frame clones only, minus some. The sample has approximately 50,000 clones, around 86% seen once; the top ten hold 3% to 3.5%. Source: PBMCs, taken from a glioma patient whose treatment included an IDH1 peptide vaccine. The receptors stem from a woman in her 50s with glioma.

The rearrangement uses TRBV9 and TRBJ2-2; perhaps TRBD1 as D (6 bases). This CDR3 has 13 residues. Trimming took off 0 bases at V and 6 bases at J, with 6 bases between the two ends. Germline CDR1 SGDLS, CDR2 YYNGEE. In DNA form, the CDR3 reads TGTGCCAGCAGCGTAGACAGGGCCGGGGAGCTGTTTTTT. This sequence encodes CASSVDRAGELFF.

The V and J genes are TRBV5-6 and TRBJ2-4; 11 bases are a match to TRBD1. The CDR3 consists of 15 residues. Per germline, CDR1 SGHDT and CDR2 YYEEEE. J lost 8 bases, V lost 5 bases, and 9 bases had no gene match. CDR3 sequence: CASSFGQGAFDIQYF. The CDR3 DNA reads TGTGCCAGCAGTTTCGGACAGGGGGCGTTTGACATTCAGTACTTC.

The chain recombines TRBV7-2 with TRBJ2-3, with no clear D. Germline CDR1 is SGHTA and CDR2 is FQGNSA. The CDR3 length is 16 residues. V lost 3 bases, J lost 0 bases, and 13 bases lay in between. CDR3 DNA sequence: TGTGCCAGCAGCTTTTTGCCAGATTCTAGCACAGATACGCAGTATTTT. Encoded protein: CASSFLPDSSTDTQYF.

This clone was seen a single time. The V and J genes are TRBV9 and TRBJ2-5, with 12 bases lining up with TRBD1. The CDR3 extends over 20 amino acids. Germline CDR1 and CDR2: SGDLS and YYNGEE. The V gene end was trimmed by 2 bases and the J gene end by 1 base; junction bases not matched to a gene: 15. CDR3 nucleotide sequence: TGTGCCAGCAGCGTGGCCGGGGGGACAGGGGGCGTAAAGGGCCAAGAGACCCAGTACTTC. This encodes CASSVAGGTGGVKGQETQYF.

The chain uses TRBV19 and TRBJ1-6, with 7 bases that match TRBD1. Germline assignment: CDR1 LNHDA and CDR2 SQIVND (reference sequence). Trimming removed 7 bases from V and 2 bases from J; junction bases left unmatched: 5. This CDR3 is built from 15 residues. As DNA, the CDR3 is TGTGCCAGTATTACAGGGGTGGCCTATAATTCACCCCTCCACTTT. Its translation: CASITGVAYNSPLHF.

The genes are TRBV6-5 and TRBJ2-2; D gene uncertain. The CDR3 covers 14 residues. Germline V gives CDR1 MNHEY, CDR2 SVGAGI. Trimming took 6 bases from V and 4 from J, leaving 12 bases between them. The DNA of the CDR3 is TGTGCCAGCAGGGGCCTAAGGACCACCGGGGAGCTGTTTTTT. Its translation: CASRGLRTTGELFF.

The chain joins TRBV18 to TRBJ2-3; no clear D. In germline, CDR1 is KGHSH, CDR2 LQKENI. The V gene lost 5 bases and the J gene lost 6 bases, with 9 bases spanning the gap. The CDR3 runs to 12 residues. The CDR3 loop reads CASSEIMDTQYF. The CDR3 DNA sequence: TGTGCCAGCTCAGAGATCATGGATACGCAGTATTTT.

In regard to this clone: One end of the junction varies from germline; a read error may be responsible. The V call is TRBV14, the J call TRBJ2-7, with a weak D call TRBD1 (6 bases). Germline V gene sequence: CDR1 SGHDN, CDR2 FVKESK. CDR3 length: 12 amino acids. The CDR3 sequence is CASSQDSGQFIF. The CDR3 DNA is TGTGCCAGCAGCCAAGACTCAGGACAGTTTATCTTC.

The V and J genes are TRBV7-8 and TRBJ1-1; D gene ambiguous. CDR3 length: 15 residues. Germline assignment: CDR1 SGHVS and CDR2 FQNEAQ. The V and J ends lost 1 base and 2 bases respectively, with 11 bases between them. CDR3 nucleotide sequence: TGTGCCAGCAGCTTAGAGGCGCGACAAAACACTGAAGCTTTCTTT. This codes for CASSLEARQNTEAFF.

The rearrangement links TRBV10-2 to TRBJ1-5; perhaps TRBD1 as D (5 bases). The ends were cut back, 2 bases at V and 1 base at J, with 9 bases in the middle. This CDR3 spans 15 amino acids. Germline V gene lookup returns CDR1 WSHSY and CDR2 SAAADI. The CDR3 spells CASSETGRSNQPQHF. The DNA of the CDR3 is TGCGCCAGCAGTGAGACAGGAAGGAGCAATCAGCCCCAGCATTTT.

The gene calls are TRBV15 and TRBJ2-7; D is unclear. This CDR3 is built from 14 residues. Germline V CDR1 and CDR2: LNHNV, YYDKDF (reference sequence). The V end was cut by 0 bases, the J end by 2 bases, with 8 bases between. The CDR3 coding sequence is TGTGCCACCAGCAGAGATGACCCCCCCTACGAGCAGTACTTC. This sequence encodes CATSRDDPPYEQYF. Combining the CDR3 with reference TRBV15 and TRBJ2-7 gives the whole variable domain DAMVIQNPRYQVTQFGKPVTLSCSQTLNHNVMYWYQQKSSQAPKLLFHYYDKDFNNEADTPDNFQSRRPNTSFCFLDIRSPGLGDTAMYLCATSRDDPPYEQYFGPGTRLTVT.